This TCR beta chain stems from a study of blood T cells in healthy people across ages. A second about 7 to 12 cycle PCR used barcoded and J-beta primers. TCRdb ran MiXCR on the 5' RACE reads and lists one entry per CDR3 protein. This sample yields 1,500,000 or so distinct CDR3 sequences, of which about 45% are seen a single time; approximately 4.1% belongs to the top ten. The V segment lost 0 bases and the J segment 5 bases; nucleotides outside the gene matches: 0. The CDR3 has 13 amino acids. From germline, CDR1 is MDHEN and CDR2 SYDVKM. The chain couples TRBV28 to TRBJ2-7; 8 bases map to TRBD1. This TCR derives from a woman aged 18-35 years in good health. The sample comprised blood. The CDR3 sequence: CASSLWTGDEQYF. The DNA for the CDR3 is TGTGCCAGCAGTTTATGGACAGGGGACGAGCAGTACTTC.